This T cell receptor (beta chain) appears in the sequencing data of a study of response to subunit inactivated influenza vaccine. Trimming removed 6 bases from V and 5 bases from J, with 16 bases in between. Germline V gene data show CDR1 as SGHTA and CDR2 as FQGNSA. CDR3 length: 14 amino acids. TCRdb redid the calling of the RT-PCR reads with MiXCR, one entry per CDR3 protein. The table lists just under 550,000 distinct CDR3 sequences, around 21% of them singletons, with under 3.5% in the top ten. This clonotype was seen only a few times. The same data also contributed to another study, on T cells expressing NK-cell markers. That work adds: TCR beta cDNA was generated via 5'RACE template switching incorporating UMIs. The TCR beta repertoires were obtained from sorted CD3+CD56+NKG2C+, CD3+CD56+NKG2C- and CD3+CD56-NKG2C+ T cells. Roughly 1.0-8% of CD8+ T cells in more than 5 donors belonged to dominant NKG2C+ clonotypes. These clonotypes also led the CD3+CD56-NKG2C+ fraction in a handful of donors.

J is TRBJ2-5 and V is TRBV7-2, with a weak D call TRBD2 (6 bases). This sequence originates from a man in his fifties who received an inactivated influenza vaccine. Here the sequenced sample was CD4+ T cells sorted from PBMCs, taken about 13 days after vaccination. CDR3 sequence: CASSSGLTGETQYF. As DNA, the CDR3 is TGTGCCAGCAGTTCGGGACTCACCGGGGAGACCCAGTACTTC.